Each of the 8 T cell receptor beta chains below was sequenced from the same sample in a study of cytomegalovirus exposure and HLA in healthy donors. 13 Jbeta primers and 60 Vbeta primers were used for the PCR. The repertoire was sequenced with immunoSEQ multiplex PCR; TCRdb's copy has only in-frame clones and lacks some. Of some 110,000 clones in the sample, roughly 66% are singletons; the top ten hold about 1.6%. The sequenced sample was PBMCs. These TCRs come from a man between 18 and 35 years old in good health and CMV-seronegative.

The chain is built from TRBV28 and TRBJ1-5, with a possible D match to TRBD1 (6 bases). This CDR3 comprises 15 residues. Per germline, CDR1 MDHEN and CDR2 SYDVKM. V lost 6 bases, J lost 2 bases, and 14 bases lay in between. In DNA, the CDR3 is TGTGCCAGCAGCCCCCCCCCAGGGGGCAATCAGCCCCAGCATTTT. This translates into CASSPPPGGNQPQHF. Full variable domain (remainder filled in from reference TRBV28 and TRBJ1-5): DVKVTQSSRYLVKRTGEKVFLECVQDMDHENMFWYRQDPGLGLRLIYFSYDVKMKEKGDIPEGYSVSREKKERFSLILESASTNQTSMYLCASSPPPGGNQPQHFGDGTRLSIL.

The chain joins TRBV27 to TRBJ2-3; D unclear. V lost 0 bases, J lost 3 bases, and 4 bases lay in between. This CDR3 has 13 amino acids. The V gene's germline CDR1 is MNHEY and CDR2 SMNVEV (reference sequence). The CDR3 here is CASSLSRTDTQYF. The CDR3 DNA is TGTGCCAGCAGTTTATCGAGGACAGATACGCAGTATTTT.

The chain recombines TRBV5-8 with TRBJ1-5; D is unclear. The germline gives CDR1 SGHTS, CDR2 YDEGEE. This CDR3 has 14 amino acids. Trimming removed 5 bases from V and 0 bases from J, with 9 bases in between. The CDR3 nucleotides read TGTGCCAGCAGTCTTCAGGATAGCAATCAGCCCCAGCATTTT. Its protein product is CASSLQDSNQPQHF. The whole variable domain, remainder taken from reference TRBV5-8 and TRBJ1-5, is EAGVTQSPTHLIKTRGQQATLRCSPISGHTSVYWYQQALGLGLQFLLWYDEGEERNRGNFPPRFSGRQFPNYSSELNVNALELEDSALYLCASSLQDSNQPQHFGDGTRLSIL.

The chain links TRBV11-2 to TRBJ2-2, with D perhaps TRBD2 (7 bases). CDR1 is SGHAT and CDR2 is FQNNGV in the germline V gene. V lost 8 bases, J lost 4 bases, and 17 bases lay in between. CDR3 length equals 15 residues. In DNA form, the CDR3 reads TGTGCCAGCGCCGAGGGGGGGTTTGGCACCGGGGAGCTGTTTTTT. This translates into CASAEGGFGTGELFF.

The chain employs TRBV2 and TRBJ1-1, with D hard to call. CDR3 length: 15 residues. Trimming shortened V by 1 base and J by 3 bases, and 12 bases separated the two germline ends. Germline loops: CDR1 SNHLY, CDR2 FYNNEI. The CDR3 loop is CASSEGRVSYTEAFF. The DNA for the CDR3 is TGTGCCAGCAGTGAAGGGAGGGTGTCGTACACTGAAGCTTTCTTT.

Notes on this clone: Relative to the germline gene, one junction end is altered; a read error may explain this. The genes are TRBV30 and TRBJ2-6; D might be TRBD1 (5 bases). Germline V lookup: CDR1 GTSNPN, CDR2 SVGIG (reference sequence). CDR3 length equals 15 residues. CDR3 nucleotide sequence: TGTGCCTGGAGGGACAAGGCCTCTAGGGCCAACGTCCTGACTTTC. Its protein product is CAWRDKASRANVLTF. Based on the CDR3 plus reference TRBV30 and TRBJ2-6, the full variable domain is SQTIHQWPATLVQPVGSPLSLECTVEGTSNPNLYWYRQAAGRGLQLLFYSVGIGQISSEVPQNLSASRPQDRQFILSSKKLLLSDSGFYLCAWRDKASRANVLTFGAGSRLTVL.

This rearrangement joins TRBV4-3 to TRBJ2-7; 10 nucleotides line up with TRBD2. The CDR3 extends over 14 amino acids. Germline CDR1 reads LGHNA; CDR2 reads YSLEER. V was pared by 1 base and J by 3 bases, with 0 bases of the junction left unmatched. CDR3 sequence: CASSQASGSYEQYF. The CDR3 bases are TGCGCCAGCAGCCAAGCTAGCGGGAGCTACGAGCAGTACTTC.

The chain carries TRBV6-4 and TRBJ2-3; 8 nucleotides line up with TRBD1. Germline-derived CDR1 and CDR2 are MRHNA and SNTAGT. J lost 9 bases, V lost 6 bases, and 11 bases had no gene match. The CDR3 has 14 residues. CDR3 sequence: CASSTTGQGPTQYF. The CDR3 DNA is TGTGCCAGCAGCACTACCGGACAGGGACCAACGCAGTATTTT.